One sample yielded the 17 T cell receptor beta chains listed below, sequenced in a study of shared clonotypes between healthy human individuals. Libraries were prepared by immunoSEQ multiplex PCR; TCRdb keeps only in-frame clonotypes and omits some of them. The sample holds about 600,000 clones, around 78% seen once. Sample: PBMCs. These receptors originate from a woman aged 40 to 55 in good health. Some clones in this sample may be carry-over from other donors' samples.

This chain links TRBV7-2 with TRBJ1-1; D call uncertain. Germline V gene lookup returns CDR1 SGHTA and CDR2 FQGNSA. CDR3 size: 13 residues. V gave up 4 bases and J gave up 1 base, with 7 bases separating them. CDR3 DNA sequence: TGTGCCAGCAGCTCGCATCAGAACACTGAAGCTTTCTTT. It codes for CASSSHQNTEAFF.

This chain links TRBV25-1 with TRBJ1-1, with 7 bases identical to TRBD1. J was trimmed by 10 bases and V by 4 bases; bases with no gene match: 6. CDR3 length equals 12 residues. CDR1 and CDR2 (germline): MGHDK, SYGVNS. CDR3 DNA sequence: TGTGCCAGCAGTGTCATCAGGGGGGGAGCTTTCTTT. The encoded protein is CASSVIRGGAFF.

The V gene is TRBV5-1, the J gene TRBJ2-5, with D possibly called TRBD1 or TRBD2 (5 bases each). Germline V gene sequence: CDR1 SGHRS, CDR2 YFSETQ. The CDR3 has 12 amino acids. V lost 2 bases to trimming and J lost 5 bases, with 7 bases between them. In DNA, the CDR3 is TGCGCCAGCAGCTTCGGGGCTGAGACCCAGTACTTC. This codes for CASSFGAETQYF. Full variable domain (missing parts from reference TRBV5-1 and TRBJ2-5): KAGVTQTPRYLIKTRGQQVTLSCSPISGHRSVSWYQQTPGQGLQFLFEYFSETQRNKGNFPGRFSGRQFSNSRSEMNVSTLELGDSALYLCASSFGAETQYFGPGTRLLVL.

Comment on this clone: An end of the junction differs from the germline gene, which may be a read error. The gene calls are TRBV30 and TRBJ2-7; D is perhaps TRBD1 (6 bases). The CDR3 has 13 residues. The V gene's germline CDR1 is GTSNPN and CDR2 SVGIG (reference sequence). The DNA of the CDR3 is TGTGCCTGGAGTATTGGGGGAAGGGGACACCTCAACTTC. Its protein product is CAWSIGGRGHLNF.

The sample holds one count of this clone. The V gene is TRBV11-2, the J gene TRBJ2-2; D remains ambiguous. Germline CDR1 reads SGHAT; CDR2 reads FQNNGV. The V and J ends lost 1 base and 5 bases respectively, with 5 bases between them. The CDR3 spans 13 residues. CDR3 sequence reads: CASSLVGTGELFF. CDR3 coding DNA: TGTGCCAGCAGCTTAGTCGGAACCGGGGAGCTGTTTTTT.

The chain combines TRBV28 with TRBJ2-1; 8 positions match TRBD2. V gave up 2 bases and J gave up 2 bases; unmatched junction bases: 14. This CDR3 contains 19 residues. Germline V CDR1 and CDR2: MDHEN, SYDVKM. The CDR3 region is CASSLGWVAGGGAYNEQFF. As DNA, the CDR3 is TGTGCCAGCAGTTTAGGATGGGTGGCGGGAGGAGGTGCCTACAATGAGCAGTTCTTC.

This clone was seen once. This chain joins TRBV7-2 and TRBJ2-1; 12 bases are a match to TRBD2. Looked up from germline, CDR1 is SGHTA and CDR2 is FQGNSA. Trimming removed 6 bases from V and 3 bases from J; junction bases left unmatched: 6. This CDR3 comprises 16 residues. In nucleotides, the CDR3 is TGTGCCAGCAGACGATGGACTAGCGGGAACTACAATGAGCAGTTCTTC. Its protein product is CASRRWTSGNYNEQFF.

The sample holds one count of this clone. The V call is TRBV7-8, the J call TRBJ1-1; D unresolved. The CDR3 sequence is 12 residues long. The germline V gene encodes CDR1 SGHVS and CDR2 FQNEAQ. Trimming took 8 bases from V and 5 from J, leaving 12 bases between them. The CDR3 loop reads CASGPGRTEAFF. DNA for the CDR3: TGTGCCAGCGGCCCGGGTCGAACTGAAGCTTTCTTT.

This clone was recorded many times. Other DNA sequences in the sample encode the same CDR3. The rearrangement links TRBV6-5 to TRBJ2-5; D not certain. This CDR3 spans 14 amino acids. Germline V CDR1 and CDR2: MNHEY, SVGAGI. The ends were cut back, 2 bases at V and 0 bases at J, with 7 bases in the middle. Here the CDR3 DNA reads TGTGCCAGCAGTTACCTGCGGAACCAAGAGACCCAGTACTTC. As protein: CASSYLRNQETQYF.

V is TRBV5-6 and J is TRBJ1-5; D uncertain. Germline CDR1 is SGHDT and CDR2 is YYEEEE. The CDR3 consists of 13 residues. V lost 2 bases and J lost 4, with 7 bases in between. DNA of the CDR3: TGTGCCAGCAGCTTTGACGGGAATCAGCCCCAGCATTTT. Its translation is CASSFDGNQPQHF.

This clone was recorded only once. V is TRBV28 and J is TRBJ2-7; TRBD2 matches 9 bases. CDR3 length: 14 amino acids. Per germline, CDR1 MDHEN and CDR2 SYDVKM. J lost 4 bases, V lost 2 bases, and 3 bases had no gene match. The CDR3: CASSLGGRAYEQYF. CDR3 coding DNA: TGTGCCAGCAGTTTAGGCGGGAGGGCGTACGAGCAGTACTTC.

The gene calls are TRBV28 and TRBJ1-1; D may be TRBD1 (6 bases). The CDR3 has 15 amino acids. From germline, CDR1 is MDHEN and CDR2 SYDVKM. V lost 4 bases, J lost 1 base, and 13 bases lay in between. CDR3 nucleotide sequence: TGTGCCAGCAGTTCTACAGGGCTGTGGAACACTGAAGCTTTCTTT. Protein: CASSSTGLWNTEAFF. The variable domain in full, completed from reference TRBV28 and TRBJ1-1, reads DVKVTQSSRYLVKRTGEKVFLECVQDMDHENMFWYRQDPGLGLRLIYFSYDVKMKEKGDIPEGYSVSREKKERFSLILESASTNQTSMYLCASSSTGLWNTEAFFGQGTRLTVV.

The chain carries TRBV4-1 and TRBJ1-5; 9 bases match TRBD1. The germline V gene encodes CDR1 MGHRA and CDR2 YSYEKL. The V and J ends lost 3 bases and 4 bases, in that order; junction bases with no gene match: 7. This CDR3 comprises 16 residues. CDR3 in DNA: TGCGCCAGCAGCCAGGGGGACGGGACAGGGAATCAGCCCCAGCATTTT. It translates to CASSQGDGTGNQPQHF.

This sequence joins TRBV2 and TRBJ2-2, with D perhaps given as TRBD1 or TRBD2 (5 bases each). In germline, CDR1 is SNHLY, CDR2 FYNNEI. The CDR3 loop spans 14 amino acids. Trimming took off 6 bases at V and 1 base at J, with 9 bases between the two ends. The CDR3 nucleotides are TGTGCCAGCAGGGGGACGGTGAACACCGGGGAGCTGTTTTTT. Its protein product is CASRGTVNTGELFF.

The V call is TRBV11-2, the J call TRBJ2-6; maybe TRBD1 (6 bases). The CDR3 has 16 residues. Trimming took 5 bases from V and 2 from J, leaving 13 bases between them. The germline V gene has CDR1 SGHAT and CDR2 FQNNGV. CDR3 residues: CASSLRTATGANVLTF. The CDR3 DNA is TGTGCCAGCAGCCTCAGGACAGCGACTGGGGCCAACGTCCTGACTTTC.

This clone was detected only a few times. A read error is likely here: a far larger clone is one base away. The identical CDR3 is also encoded by other nucleotide sequences in the sample. The J gene is TRBJ1-5, the V gene TRBV30; D perhaps matches TRBD1 (6 bases). The CDR3 runs to 13 residues. V was pared by 2 bases and J by 6 bases, with 11 bases between. Germline-derived CDR1 and CDR2 are GTSNPN and SVGIG (reference sequence). CDR3 in amino acids: CAWSRGNGQPQHF. In nucleotides, the CDR3 is TGTGCCTGGAGTAGGGGGAACGGTCAGCCCCAGCATTTT.

The chain carries TRBV19 and TRBJ2-6; possibly TRBD1 for D (7 bases). The CDR3 is made up of 17 amino acids. V was trimmed by 3 bases and J by 1 base, leaving 13 bases between them. Germline lookup yields CDR1 LNHDA and CDR2 SQIVND (reference sequence). CDR3 DNA: TGTGCCAGTAGTATCAGGGGGGTAGGATCTGGGGCCAACGTCCTGACTTTC. Amino acid sequence: CASSIRGVGSGANVLTF. The full variable domain, in which reference TRBV19 and TRBJ2-6 provide the parts outside the CDR3, is DGGITQSPKYLFRKEGQNVTLSCEQNLNHDAMYWYRQDPGQGLRLIYYSQIVNDFQKGDIAEGYSVSREKKESFPLTVTSAQKNPTAFYLCASSIRGVGSGANVLTFGAGSRLTVL.